The 4 T cell receptor beta chains presented below share a single source sample, sequenced in a study of T cell changes during pregnancy in multiple sclerosis. Measured with immunoSEQ multiplex PCR; TCRdb has only the in-frame clones, and not every one. The profile shows 93,000 or so clones, less than 95% of them singletons. This specimen was peripheral blood, taken before pregnancy. All receptors derive from a female donor with multiple sclerosis, enrolled in a pregnancy study.

V gene TRBV5-1 combines with J gene TRBJ1-2; no firm D call. The V gene lost 0 bases and the J gene lost 0 bases, with 15 bases spanning the gap. This CDR3 has 17 amino acids. Germline lookup yields CDR1 SGHRS and CDR2 YFSETQ. CDR3 DNA sequence: TGCGCCAGCAGCTTGGATAGAGGGTTGGGAGCTAACTATGGCTACACCTTC. It codes for CASSLDRGLGANYGYTF. Drawing the rest from reference TRBV5-1 and TRBJ1-2, the complete variable domain is KAGVTQTPRYLIKTRGQQVTLSCSPISGHRSVSWYQQTPGQGLQFLFEYFSETQRNKGNFPGRFSGRQFSNSRSEMNVSTLELGDSALYLCASSLDRGLGANYGYTFGSGTRLTVV.

This chain joins TRBV9 and TRBJ2-2, with 12 bases fitting TRBD1. The CDR3 is 17 amino acids. With 3 bases clipped from V and 4 bases from J, the junction kept 7 bases outside the gene matches. Germline V gene sequence: CDR1 SGDLS, CDR2 YYNGEE. DNA of the CDR3: TGTGCCAGCAGCGGAGGGACAGGGGGCCAGTTCACCGGGGAGCTGTTTTTT. Protein: CASSGGTGGQFTGELFF.

The genes are TRBV13 and TRBJ2-3, with a tentative D call TRBD2 (7 bases). Germline V gene lookup returns CDR1 PRHDT and CDR2 FYEKMQ (reference sequence). There are 16 residues in the CDR3. V was clipped by 3 bases and J by 5 bases, with 18 bases between them. Written as DNA, the CDR3 is TGTGCCAGCAGCTTCTTAGGTGGGGGGGCCGGAGATACGCAGTATTTT. Amino acid sequence: CASSFLGGGAGDTQYF.

This clone has more than one count but fewer than ten. The chain couples TRBV6-5 to TRBJ1-1, with TRBD1 matching 9 bases. The CDR3 covers 14 residues. Trimming cost V 2 bases and J 6 bases; bases outside gene matches: 4. Germline CDR1 MNHEY, CDR2 SVGAGI. The CDR3 bases are TGTGCCAGCAGTTACCTAGGGACAGGGCCTGAAGCTTTCTTT. It is translated as CASSYLGTGPEAFF.